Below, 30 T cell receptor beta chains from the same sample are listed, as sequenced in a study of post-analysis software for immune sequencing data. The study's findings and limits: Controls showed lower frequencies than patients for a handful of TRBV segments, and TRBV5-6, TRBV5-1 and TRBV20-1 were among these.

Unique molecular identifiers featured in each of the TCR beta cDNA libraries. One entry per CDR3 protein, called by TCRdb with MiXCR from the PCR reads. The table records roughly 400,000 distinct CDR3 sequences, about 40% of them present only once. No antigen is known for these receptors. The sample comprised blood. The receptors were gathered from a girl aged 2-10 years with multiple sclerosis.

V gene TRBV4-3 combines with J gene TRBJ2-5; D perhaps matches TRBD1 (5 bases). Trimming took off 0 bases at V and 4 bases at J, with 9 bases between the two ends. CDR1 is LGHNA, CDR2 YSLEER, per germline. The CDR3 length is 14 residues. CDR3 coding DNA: TGCGCCAGCAGCCAAGATGACAGATCAGAGACCCAGTACTTC. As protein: CASSQDDRSETQYF.

CDR3 sequence: CSAQTSGGAFKETQYF. The CDR3 region has the DNA TGCAGTGCTCAGACTAGCGGGGGGGCCTTCAAAGAGACCCAGTACTTC. The chain has TRBV20-1 and TRBJ2-5; 14 positions agree with TRBD2. Germline V lookup: CDR1 DFQATT, CDR2 SNEGSKA (reference sequence). V shed 5 bases, J shed 3 bases, and the junction held 8 bases outside the gene matches. The CDR3 is 16 residues long.

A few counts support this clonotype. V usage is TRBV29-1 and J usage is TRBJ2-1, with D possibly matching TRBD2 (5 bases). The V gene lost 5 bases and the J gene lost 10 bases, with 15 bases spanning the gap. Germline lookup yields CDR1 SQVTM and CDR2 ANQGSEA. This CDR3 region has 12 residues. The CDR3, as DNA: TGCAGCGTTACTCCTTCCGGGGTGGAGCAGTTCTTC. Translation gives CSVTPSGVEQFF.

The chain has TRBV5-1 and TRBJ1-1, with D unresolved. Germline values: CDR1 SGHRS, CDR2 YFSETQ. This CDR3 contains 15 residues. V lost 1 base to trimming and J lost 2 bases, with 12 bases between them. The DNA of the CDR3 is TGCGCCAGCAGCTTGAGAAATGGGCCCAACACTGAAGCTTTCTTT. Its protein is CASSLRNGPNTEAFF.

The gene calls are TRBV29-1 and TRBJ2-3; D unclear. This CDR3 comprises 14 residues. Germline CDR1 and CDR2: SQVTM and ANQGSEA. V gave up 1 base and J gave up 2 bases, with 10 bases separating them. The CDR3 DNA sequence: TGCAGCGTTGAAGGGGCCCCTTTCACAGATACGCAGTATTTT. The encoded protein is CSVEGAPFTDTQYF.

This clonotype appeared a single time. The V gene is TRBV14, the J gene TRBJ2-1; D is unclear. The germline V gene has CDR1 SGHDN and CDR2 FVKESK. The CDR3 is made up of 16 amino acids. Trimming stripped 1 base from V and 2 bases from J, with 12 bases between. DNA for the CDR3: TGTGCCAGCAGCCAAGCGTGGGGAAGGACCTACAATGAGCAGTTCTTC. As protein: CASSQAWGRTYNEQFF.

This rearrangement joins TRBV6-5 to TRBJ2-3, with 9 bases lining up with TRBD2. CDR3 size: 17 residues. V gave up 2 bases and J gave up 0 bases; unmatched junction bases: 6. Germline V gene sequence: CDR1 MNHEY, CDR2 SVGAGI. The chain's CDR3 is CASSYRVLAGSTDTQYF. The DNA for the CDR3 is TGTGCCAGCAGTTACCGGGTGCTAGCGGGAAGCACAGATACGCAGTATTTT.

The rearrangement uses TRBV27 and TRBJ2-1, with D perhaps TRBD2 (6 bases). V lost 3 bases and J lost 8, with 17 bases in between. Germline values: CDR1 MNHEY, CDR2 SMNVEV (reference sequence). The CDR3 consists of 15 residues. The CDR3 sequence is CASSFYGGGGYEQFF. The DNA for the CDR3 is TGTGCCAGCAGTTTCTACGGGGGAGGTGGATATGAGCAGTTCTTC.

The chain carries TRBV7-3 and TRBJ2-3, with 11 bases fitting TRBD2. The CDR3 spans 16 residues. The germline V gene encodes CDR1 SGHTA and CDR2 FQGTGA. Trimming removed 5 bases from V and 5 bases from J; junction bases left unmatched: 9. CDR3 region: CASSPLAGGIRDTQYF. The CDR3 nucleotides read TGTGCCAGCAGCCCTCTAGCGGGGGGTATCAGAGATACGCAGTATTTT.

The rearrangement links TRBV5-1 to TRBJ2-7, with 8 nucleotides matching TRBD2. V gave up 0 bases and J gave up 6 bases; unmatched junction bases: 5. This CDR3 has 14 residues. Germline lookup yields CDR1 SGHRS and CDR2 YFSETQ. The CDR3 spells CASSLGERESEQYF. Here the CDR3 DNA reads TGCGCCAGCAGCTTGGGGGAGCGGGAGTCCGAGCAGTACTTC.

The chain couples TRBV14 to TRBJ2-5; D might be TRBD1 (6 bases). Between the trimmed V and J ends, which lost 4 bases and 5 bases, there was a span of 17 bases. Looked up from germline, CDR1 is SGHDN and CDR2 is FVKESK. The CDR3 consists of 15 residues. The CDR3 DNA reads TGTGCCAGCAGCCCCCGGGACACGGGTAGGGAGACCCAGTACTTC. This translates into CASSPRDTGRETQYF.

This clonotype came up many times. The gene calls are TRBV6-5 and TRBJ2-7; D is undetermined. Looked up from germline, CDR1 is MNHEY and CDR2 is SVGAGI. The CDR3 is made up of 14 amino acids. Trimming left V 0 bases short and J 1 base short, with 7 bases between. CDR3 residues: CASSYSGYSYEQYF. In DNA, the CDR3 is TGTGCCAGCAGTTACTCGGGCTATTCCTACGAGCAGTACTTC.

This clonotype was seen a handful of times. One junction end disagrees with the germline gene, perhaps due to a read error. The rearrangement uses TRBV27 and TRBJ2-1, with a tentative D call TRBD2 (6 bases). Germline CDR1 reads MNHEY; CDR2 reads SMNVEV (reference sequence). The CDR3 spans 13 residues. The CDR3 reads CASSFASVNEQFF. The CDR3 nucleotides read TGTGCCAGTAGTTTTGCTAGCGTAAATGAGCAGTTCTTC.

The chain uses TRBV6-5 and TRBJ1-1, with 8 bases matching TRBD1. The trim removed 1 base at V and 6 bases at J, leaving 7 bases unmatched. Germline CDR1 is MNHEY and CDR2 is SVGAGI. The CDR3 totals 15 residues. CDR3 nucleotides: TGTGCCAGCAGTTACTTGTCCCGGACAGGGTCTGAAGCTTTCTTT. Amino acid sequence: CASSYLSRTGSEAFF.

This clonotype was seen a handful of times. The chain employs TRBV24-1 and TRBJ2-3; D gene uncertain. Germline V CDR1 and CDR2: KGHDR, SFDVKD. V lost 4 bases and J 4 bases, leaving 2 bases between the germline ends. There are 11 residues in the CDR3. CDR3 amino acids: CATSESDTQYF. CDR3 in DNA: TGTGCCACCAGTGAGTCAGATACGCAGTATTTT.

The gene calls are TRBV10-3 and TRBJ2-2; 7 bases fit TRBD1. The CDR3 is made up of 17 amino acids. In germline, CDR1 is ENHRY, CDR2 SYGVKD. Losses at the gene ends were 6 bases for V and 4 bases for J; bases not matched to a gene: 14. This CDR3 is CAISSTTARQGTGELFF. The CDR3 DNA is TGTGCCATCAGCAGTACCACCGCCAGACAGGGCACCGGGGAGCTGTTTTTT.

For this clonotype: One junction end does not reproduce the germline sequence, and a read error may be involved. CDR3: CASSLTGEQPQHF. In nucleotides, the CDR3 is TGTGCCAGCTCACTTACAGGGGAACAGCCCCAGCATTTT. The chain links TRBV5-1 to TRBJ1-5, with 7 bases fitting TRBD1. The germline CDR1 and CDR2 sequences are SGHRS and YFSETQ. The CDR3 extends over 13 amino acids.

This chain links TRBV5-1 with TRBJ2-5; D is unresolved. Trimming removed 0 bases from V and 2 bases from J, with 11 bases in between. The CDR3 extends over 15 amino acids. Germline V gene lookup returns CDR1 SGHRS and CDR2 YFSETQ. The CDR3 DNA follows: TGCGCCAGCAGCTTGGTTTGGGGTTTTCAAGAGACCCAGTACTTC. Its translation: CASSLVWGFQETQYF.

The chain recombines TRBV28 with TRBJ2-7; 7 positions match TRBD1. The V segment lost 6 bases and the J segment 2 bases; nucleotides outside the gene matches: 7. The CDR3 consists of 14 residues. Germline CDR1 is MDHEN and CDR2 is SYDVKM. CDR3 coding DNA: TGTGCCAGCAGGATGACAGGGAATACCTACGAGCAGTACTTC. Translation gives CASRMTGNTYEQYF. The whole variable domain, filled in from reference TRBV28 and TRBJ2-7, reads DVKVTQSSRYLVKRTGEKVFLECVQDMDHENMFWYRQDPGLGLRLIYFSYDVKMKEKGDIPEGYSVSREKKERFSLILESASTNQTSMYLCASRMTGNTYEQYFGPGTRLTVT.

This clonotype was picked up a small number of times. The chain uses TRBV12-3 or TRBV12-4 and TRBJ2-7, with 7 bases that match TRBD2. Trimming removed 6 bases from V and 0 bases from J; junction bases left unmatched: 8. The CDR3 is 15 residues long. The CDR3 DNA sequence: TGTGCCAGCAGATCCAGGGACTACCACTCCTACGAGCAGTACTTC. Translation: CASRSRDYHSYEQYF.

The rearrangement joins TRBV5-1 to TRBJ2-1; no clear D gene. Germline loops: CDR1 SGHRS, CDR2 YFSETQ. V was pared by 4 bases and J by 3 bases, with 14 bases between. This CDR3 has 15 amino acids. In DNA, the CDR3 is TGCGCCAGCAGCGGGTTTAAGGACGGCTACAATGAGCAGTTCTTC. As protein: CASSGFKDGYNEQFF.

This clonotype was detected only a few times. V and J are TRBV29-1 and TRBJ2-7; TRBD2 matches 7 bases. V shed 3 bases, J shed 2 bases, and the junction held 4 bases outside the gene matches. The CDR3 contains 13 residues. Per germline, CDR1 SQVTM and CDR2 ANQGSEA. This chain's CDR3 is CSVDWAGAYEQYF. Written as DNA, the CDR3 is TGCAGCGTTGATTGGGCGGGGGCCTACGAGCAGTACTTC.

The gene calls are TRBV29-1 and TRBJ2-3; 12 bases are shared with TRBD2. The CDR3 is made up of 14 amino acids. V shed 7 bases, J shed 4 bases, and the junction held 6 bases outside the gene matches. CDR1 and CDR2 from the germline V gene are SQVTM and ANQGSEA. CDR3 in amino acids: CSATTSGRADTQYF. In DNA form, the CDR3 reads TGCAGCGCGACGACTAGCGGGAGAGCAGATACGCAGTATTTT.

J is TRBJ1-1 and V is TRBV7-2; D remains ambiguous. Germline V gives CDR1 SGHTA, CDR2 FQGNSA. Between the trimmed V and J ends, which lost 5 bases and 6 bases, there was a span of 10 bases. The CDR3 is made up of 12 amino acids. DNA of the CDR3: TGTGCCAGCAGCCAAAGGATGCCTGAAGCTTTCTTT. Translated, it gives CASSQRMPEAFF.

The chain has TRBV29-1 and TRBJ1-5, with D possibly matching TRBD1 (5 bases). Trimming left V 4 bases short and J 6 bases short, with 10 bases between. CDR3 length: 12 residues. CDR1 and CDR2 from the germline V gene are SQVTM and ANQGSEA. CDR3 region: CSVAGKGQPQHF. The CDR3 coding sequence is TGCAGCGTTGCAGGGAAAGGTCAGCCCCAGCATTTT. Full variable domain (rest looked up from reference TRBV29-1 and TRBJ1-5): SAVISQKPSRDICQRGTSLTIQCQVDSQVTMMFWYRQQPGQSLTLIATANQGSEATYESGFVIDKFPISRPNLTFSTLTVSNMSPEDSSIYLCSVAGKGQPQHFGDGTRLSIL.

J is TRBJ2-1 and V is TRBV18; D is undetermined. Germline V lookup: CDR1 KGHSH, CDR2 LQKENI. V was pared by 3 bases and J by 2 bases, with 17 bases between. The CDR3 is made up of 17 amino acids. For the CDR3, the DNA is TGTGCCAGCTCACCCCGGCCCGCACGAAGGCCCTACAATGAGCAGTTCTTC. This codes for CASSPRPARRPYNEQFF.

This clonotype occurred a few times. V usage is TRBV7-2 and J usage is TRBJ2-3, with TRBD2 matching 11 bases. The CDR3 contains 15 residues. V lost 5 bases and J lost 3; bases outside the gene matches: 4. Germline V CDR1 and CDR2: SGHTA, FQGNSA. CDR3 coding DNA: TGTGCCAGCAGCGAGGGGACTAGCGGTACAGATACGCAGTATTTT. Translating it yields CASSEGTSGTDTQYF. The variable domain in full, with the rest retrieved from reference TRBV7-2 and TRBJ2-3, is GAGVSQSPSNKVTEKGKDVELRCDPISGHTALYWYRQSLGQGLEFLIYFQGNSAPDKSGLPSDRFSAERTGGSVSTLTIQRTQQEDSAVYLCASSEGTSGTDTQYFGPGTRLTVL.

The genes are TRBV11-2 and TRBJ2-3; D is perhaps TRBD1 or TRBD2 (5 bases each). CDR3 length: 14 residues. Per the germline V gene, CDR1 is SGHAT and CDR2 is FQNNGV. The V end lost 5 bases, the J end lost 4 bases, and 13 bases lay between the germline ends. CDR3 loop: CASSPGPNSDTQYF. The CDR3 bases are TGTGCCAGCAGCCCGGGACCTAACTCAGATACGCAGTATTTT.

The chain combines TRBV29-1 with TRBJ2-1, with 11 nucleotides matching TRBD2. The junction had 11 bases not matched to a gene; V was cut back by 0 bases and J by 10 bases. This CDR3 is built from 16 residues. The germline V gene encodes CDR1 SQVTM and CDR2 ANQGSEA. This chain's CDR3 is CSVEDPTSGVDGEQFF. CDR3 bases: TGCAGCGTTGAAGATCCGACTAGCGGGGTTGATGGAGAGCAGTTCTTC.

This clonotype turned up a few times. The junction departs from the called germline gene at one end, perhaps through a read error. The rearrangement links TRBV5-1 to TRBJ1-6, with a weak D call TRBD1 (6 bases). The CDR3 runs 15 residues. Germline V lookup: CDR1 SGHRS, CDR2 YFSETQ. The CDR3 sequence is CASSWIGQSNSPPHF. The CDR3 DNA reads TGCGCCAGCAGCTGGATCGGACAGAGCAATTCACCCCCCCACTTT.